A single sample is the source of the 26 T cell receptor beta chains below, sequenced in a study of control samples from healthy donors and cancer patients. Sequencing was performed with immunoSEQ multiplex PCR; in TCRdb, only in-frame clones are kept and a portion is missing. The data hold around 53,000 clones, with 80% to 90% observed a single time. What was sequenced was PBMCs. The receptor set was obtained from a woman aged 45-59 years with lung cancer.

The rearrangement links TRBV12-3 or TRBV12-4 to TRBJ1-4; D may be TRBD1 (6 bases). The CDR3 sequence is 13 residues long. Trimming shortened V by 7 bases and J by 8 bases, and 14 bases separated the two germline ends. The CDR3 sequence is CASINREEEKLFF. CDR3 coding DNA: TGTGCCAGCATTAACAGGGAAGAAGAAAAACTGTTTTTT.

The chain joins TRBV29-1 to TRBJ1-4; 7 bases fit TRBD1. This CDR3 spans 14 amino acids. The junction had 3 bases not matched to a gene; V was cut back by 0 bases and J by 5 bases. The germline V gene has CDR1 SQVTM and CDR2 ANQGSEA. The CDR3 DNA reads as TGCAGCGTTGAAGATGGGACAGTAAATGAAAAACTGTTTTTT. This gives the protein CSVEDGTVNEKLFF.

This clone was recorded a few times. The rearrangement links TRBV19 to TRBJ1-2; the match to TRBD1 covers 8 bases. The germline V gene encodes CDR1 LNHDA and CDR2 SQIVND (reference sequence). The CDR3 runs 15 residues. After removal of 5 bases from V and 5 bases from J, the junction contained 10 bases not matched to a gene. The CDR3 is CASSFLDRVSYGYTF. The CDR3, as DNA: TGTGCCAGTAGTTTCCTGGACAGGGTTTCTTATGGCTACACCTTC.

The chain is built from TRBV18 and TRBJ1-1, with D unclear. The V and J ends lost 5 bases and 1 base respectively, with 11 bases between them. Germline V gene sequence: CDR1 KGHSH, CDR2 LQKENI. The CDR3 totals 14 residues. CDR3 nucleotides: TGTGCCAGCTCATGGTCCAGGTCGAACACTGAAGCTTTCTTT. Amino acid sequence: CASSWSRSNTEAFF.

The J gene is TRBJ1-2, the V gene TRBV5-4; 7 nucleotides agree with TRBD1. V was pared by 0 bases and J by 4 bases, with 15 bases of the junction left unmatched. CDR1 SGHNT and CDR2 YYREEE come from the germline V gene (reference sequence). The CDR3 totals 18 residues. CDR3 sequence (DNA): TGTGCCAGCAGCTTGGGCGCAGTAGGGTCGACAGGGCTCTATGGCTACACCTTC. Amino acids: CASSLGAVGSTGLYGYTF.

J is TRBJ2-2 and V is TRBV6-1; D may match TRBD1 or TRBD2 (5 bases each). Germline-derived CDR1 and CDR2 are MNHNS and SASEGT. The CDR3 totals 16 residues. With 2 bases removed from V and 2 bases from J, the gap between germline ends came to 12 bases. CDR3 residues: CASSEYAGSNTGELFF. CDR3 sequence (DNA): TGTGCCAGCAGTGAATATGCAGGGAGCAACACCGGGGAGCTGTTTTTT.

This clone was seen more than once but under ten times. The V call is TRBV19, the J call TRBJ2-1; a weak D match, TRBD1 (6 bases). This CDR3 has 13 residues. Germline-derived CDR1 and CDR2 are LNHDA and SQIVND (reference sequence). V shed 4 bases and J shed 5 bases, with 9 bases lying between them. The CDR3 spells CASSRGTHNEQFF. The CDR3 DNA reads TGTGCCAGTAGTAGAGGGACACACAATGAGCAGTTCTTC.

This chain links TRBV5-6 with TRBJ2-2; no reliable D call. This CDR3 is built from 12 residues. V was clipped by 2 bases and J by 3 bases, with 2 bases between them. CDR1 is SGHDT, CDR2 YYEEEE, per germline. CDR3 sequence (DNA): TGTGCCAGCAGCTTCTACACCGGGGAGCTGTTTTTT. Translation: CASSFYTGELFF. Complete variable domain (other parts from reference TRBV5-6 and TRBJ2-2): DAGVTQSPTHLIKTRGQQVTLRCSPKSGHDTVSWYQQALGQGPQFIFQYYEEEERQRGNFPDRFSGHQFPNYSSELNVNALLLGDSALYLCASSFYTGELFFGEGSRLTVL.

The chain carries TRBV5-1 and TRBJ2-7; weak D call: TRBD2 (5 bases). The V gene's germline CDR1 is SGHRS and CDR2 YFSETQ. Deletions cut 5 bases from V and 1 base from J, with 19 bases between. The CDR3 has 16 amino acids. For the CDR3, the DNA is TGCGCCAGCAGTTACGGATCGGTCGGGATGTCCTACGAGCAGTACTTC. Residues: CASSYGSVGMSYEQYF.

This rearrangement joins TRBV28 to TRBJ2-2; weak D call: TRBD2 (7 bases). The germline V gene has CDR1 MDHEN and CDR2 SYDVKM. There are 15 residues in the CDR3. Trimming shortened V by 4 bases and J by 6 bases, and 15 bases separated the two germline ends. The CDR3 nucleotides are TGTGCCAGCAGTTCCGGGGGGCCGAGGTCCGGGGAGCTGTTTTTT. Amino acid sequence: CASSSGGPRSGELFF.

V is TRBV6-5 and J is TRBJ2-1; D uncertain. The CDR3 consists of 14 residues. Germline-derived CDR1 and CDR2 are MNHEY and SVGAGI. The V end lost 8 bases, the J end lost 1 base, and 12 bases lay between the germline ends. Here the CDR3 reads CASYASSSYNEQFF. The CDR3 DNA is TGTGCCAGCTATGCGTCTAGTTCCTACAATGAGCAGTTCTTC.

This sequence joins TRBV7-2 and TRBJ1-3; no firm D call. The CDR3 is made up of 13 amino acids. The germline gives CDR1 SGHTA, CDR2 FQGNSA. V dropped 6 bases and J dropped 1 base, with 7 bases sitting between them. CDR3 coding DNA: TGTGCCAGCAGTTATGGGTCTGGAAACACCATATATTTT. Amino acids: CASSYGSGNTIYF. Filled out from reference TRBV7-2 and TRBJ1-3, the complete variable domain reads GAGVSQSPSNKVTEKGKDVELRCDPISGHTALYWYRQSLGQGLEFLIYFQGNSAPDKSGLPSDRFSAERTGGSVSTLTIQRTQQEDSAVYLCASSYGSGNTIYFGEGSWLTVV.

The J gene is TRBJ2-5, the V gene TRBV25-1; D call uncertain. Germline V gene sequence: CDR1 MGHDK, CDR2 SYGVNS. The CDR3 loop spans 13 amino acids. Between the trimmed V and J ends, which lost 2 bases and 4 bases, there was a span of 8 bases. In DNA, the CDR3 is TGTGCCAGCAGTGAACCCCTGTTAGAGACCCAGTACTTC. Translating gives CASSEPLLETQYF.

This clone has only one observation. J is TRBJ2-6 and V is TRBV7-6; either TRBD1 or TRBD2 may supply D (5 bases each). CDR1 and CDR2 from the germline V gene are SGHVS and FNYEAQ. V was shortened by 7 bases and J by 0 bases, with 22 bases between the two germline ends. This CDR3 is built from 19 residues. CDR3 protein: CASTDRGVRGSSGANVLTF. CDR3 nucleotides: TGTGCCAGCACCGACCGAGGGGTTCGGGGTAGCTCTGGGGCCAACGTCCTGACTTTC. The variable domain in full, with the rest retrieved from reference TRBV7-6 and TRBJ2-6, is GAGVSQSPRYKVTKRGQDVALRCDPISGHVSLYWYRQALGQGPEFLTYFNYEAQQDKSGLPNDRFSAERPEGSISTLTIQRTEQRDSAMYRCASTDRGVRGSSGANVLTFGAGSRLTVL.

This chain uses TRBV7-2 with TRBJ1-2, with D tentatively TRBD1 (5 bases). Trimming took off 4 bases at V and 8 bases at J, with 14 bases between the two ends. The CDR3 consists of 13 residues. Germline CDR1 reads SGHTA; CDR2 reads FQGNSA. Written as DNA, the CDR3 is TGTGCCAGCAGCTCCAGGGTCTCCGGGGGCTACACCTTC. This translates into CASSSRVSGGYTF.

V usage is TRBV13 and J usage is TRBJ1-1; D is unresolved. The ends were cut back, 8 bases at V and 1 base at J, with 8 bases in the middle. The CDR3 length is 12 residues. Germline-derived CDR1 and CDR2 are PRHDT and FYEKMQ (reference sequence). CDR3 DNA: TGTGCCAGCGGGCTCCCGAACACTGAAGCTTTCTTT. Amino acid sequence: CASGLPNTEAFF.

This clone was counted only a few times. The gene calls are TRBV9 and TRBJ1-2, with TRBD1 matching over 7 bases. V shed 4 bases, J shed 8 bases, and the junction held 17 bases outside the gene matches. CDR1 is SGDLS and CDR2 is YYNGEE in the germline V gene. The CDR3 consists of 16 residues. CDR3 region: CASSPITGDSPSGYTF. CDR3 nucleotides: TGTGCCAGCAGCCCGATAACAGGGGATAGCCCTTCCGGCTACACCTTC.

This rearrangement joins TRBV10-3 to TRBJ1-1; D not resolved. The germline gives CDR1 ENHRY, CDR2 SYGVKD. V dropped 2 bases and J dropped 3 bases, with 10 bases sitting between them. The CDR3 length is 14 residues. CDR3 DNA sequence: TGTGCCATCAGTGAGGCTGGTACAGACACTGAAGCTTTCTTT. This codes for CAISEAGTDTEAFF.

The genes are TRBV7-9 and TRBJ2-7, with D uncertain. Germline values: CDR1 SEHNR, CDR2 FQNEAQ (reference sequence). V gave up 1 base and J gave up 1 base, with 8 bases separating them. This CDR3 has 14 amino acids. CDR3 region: CASSLGGYSYEQYF. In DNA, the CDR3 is TGTGCCAGCAGCTTAGGAGGTTATTCCTACGAGCAGTACTTC.

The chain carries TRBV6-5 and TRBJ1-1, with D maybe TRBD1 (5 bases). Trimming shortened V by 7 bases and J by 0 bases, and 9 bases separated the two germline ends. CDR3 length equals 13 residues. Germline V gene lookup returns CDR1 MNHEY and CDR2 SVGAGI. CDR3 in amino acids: CASKQAMNTEAFF. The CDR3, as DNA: TGTGCCAGCAAACAGGCCATGAACACTGAAGCTTTCTTT.

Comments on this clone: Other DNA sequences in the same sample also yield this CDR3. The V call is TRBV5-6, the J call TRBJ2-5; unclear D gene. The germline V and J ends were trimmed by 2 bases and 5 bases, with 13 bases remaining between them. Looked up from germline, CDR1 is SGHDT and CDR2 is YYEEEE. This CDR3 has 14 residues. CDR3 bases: TGTGCCAGCAGCTTTGGAACAGATCAGGAGACCCAGTACTTC. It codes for CASSFGTDQETQYF.

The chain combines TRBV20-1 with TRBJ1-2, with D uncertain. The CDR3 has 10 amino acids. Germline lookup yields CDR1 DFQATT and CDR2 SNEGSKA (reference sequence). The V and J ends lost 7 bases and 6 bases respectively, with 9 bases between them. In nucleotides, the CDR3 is TGCAGTGTCCCTTCCGATGGCTACACCTTC. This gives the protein CSVPSDGYTF.

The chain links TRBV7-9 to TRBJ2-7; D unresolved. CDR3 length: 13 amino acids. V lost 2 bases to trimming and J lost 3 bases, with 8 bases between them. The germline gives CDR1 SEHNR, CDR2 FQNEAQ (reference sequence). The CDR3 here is CASSLYPYYEQYF. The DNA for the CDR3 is TGTGCCAGCAGCTTATATCCCTACTACGAGCAGTACTTC.

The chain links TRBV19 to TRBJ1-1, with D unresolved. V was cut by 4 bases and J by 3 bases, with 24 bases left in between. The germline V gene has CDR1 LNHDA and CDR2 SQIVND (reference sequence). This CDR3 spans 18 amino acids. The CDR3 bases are TGTGCCAGTAGTACCCCCCCGGGCGGCAGTCGATTGGACACTGAAGCTTTCTTT. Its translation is CASSTPPGGSRLDTEAFF.

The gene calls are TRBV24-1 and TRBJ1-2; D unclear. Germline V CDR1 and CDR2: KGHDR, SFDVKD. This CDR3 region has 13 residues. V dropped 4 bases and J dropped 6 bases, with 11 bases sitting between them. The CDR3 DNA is TGTGCCACCAGTGACGCGATAGTTAATGGCTACACCTTC. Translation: CATSDAIVNGYTF.

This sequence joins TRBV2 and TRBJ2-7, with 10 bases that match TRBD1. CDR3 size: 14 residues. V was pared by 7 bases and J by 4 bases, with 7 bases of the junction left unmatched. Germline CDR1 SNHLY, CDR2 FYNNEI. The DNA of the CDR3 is TGTGCCAGCACTAAGACAGGGGGCTGGTACGAGCAGTACTTC. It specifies CASTKTGGWYEQYF.